The TCR beta chain described here comes from a study of blood T cell repertoires in COVID-19. Looking at the study overall: PBMCs, B-cell-depleted T cells, or T cells provided the cDNA or gDNA that made up the material.

The table came from immunoSEQ multiplex PCR; TCRdb's copy has only in-frame clones and leaves some out. Among fewer than 500,000 clones listed, 70% to 85% were seen once. This CDR3 region has 15 residues. Trimming took 5 bases from V and 0 from J, leaving 12 bases between them. CDR1 and CDR2 (germline): SGHNT, YYREEE (reference sequence). The chain joins TRBV5-4 to TRBJ2-1, with D perhaps TRBD1 (5 bases). The source is a human donor with acute or convalescent COVID-19. The donor label of this sample is uncertain. Specimen: peripheral blood. The CDR3 loop is CASSPDIASYNEQFF. The DNA of the CDR3 is TGTGCCAGCAGTCCGGACATTGCCTCCTACAATGAGCAGTTCTTC.